Listed below are T cell receptor beta chains from one sample, sequenced in a study of shared clonotypes between healthy human individuals. The table came from immunoSEQ multiplex PCR; TCRdb's copy has only in-frame clones and leaves some out. The data contain hundreds of thousands of clones, 75% to 80% of them singletons. The sequencing sample was made of PBMCs. These receptors all stem from a woman aged 40 to 49 in good health. Some clones in this sample may be carry-over from other donors' samples. Each CDR3 is given with its conserved first and last residue. The order of the fields is J gene, clone size, V gene, D gene, CDR3 protein, CDR3 DNA. A D gene is named only where the DNA matches it firmly. Some rows have no size entry. The others give once, few or many, or a class for an expanded clone.

J: TRBJ1-2
size: .
V: TRBV28
D: .
CDR3: CASSFRSGYGYTF
DNA: TGTGCCAGCAGTTTCCGCAGCGGCTATGGCTACACCTTC

J: TRBJ1-2
size: .
V: TRBV10-2
D: TRBD1
CDR3: CASSEPAGGVYGYTF
DNA: TGCGCCAGCAGTGAGCCGGCAGGGGGTGTCTATGGCTACACCTTC

J: TRBJ2-7
size: .
V: TRBV18
D: .
CDR3: CASSPEQEQYF
DNA: TGTGCCAGCTCACCCGAGCAGGAGCAGTACTTC

J: TRBJ1-2
size: .
V: TRBV19
D: TRBD1
CDR3: CASRQGAGNYGYTF
DNA: TGTGCCAGCCGACAGGGGGCTGGGAACTATGGCTACACCTTC

J: TRBJ2-7
size: once
V: TRBV28
D: TRBD2
CDR3: CASNGRGRPLYEQYF
DNA: TGTGCCAGCAACGGGCGGGGGAGGCCCCTCTACGAGCAGTACTTC

J: TRBJ1-1
size: few
V: TRBV28
D: .
CDR3: CASSSTGLGTEAFF
DNA: TGTGCCAGCAGTTCCACAGGGTTGGGCACTGAAGCTTTCTTT

J: TRBJ2-7
size: .
V: TRBV11-1
D: .
CDR3: CASSSRPTGHRLSERYF
DNA: TGTGCCAGCAGTTCCCGACCAACGGGACATCGCCTTAGCGAACGGTACTTC

J: TRBJ2-1
size: many
V: TRBV9
D: TRBD2
CDR3: CASSAQLAGGVYEQFF
DNA: TGTGCCAGCAGCGCACAACTAGCGGGAGGGGTTTATGAGCAGTTCTTC

J: TRBJ1-5
size: .
V: TRBV7-9
D: .
CDR3: CASSSRSGDSNQPQHF
DNA: TGTGCCAGCAGCTCTCGGTCAGGGGATAGCAATCAGCCCCAGCATTTT

J: TRBJ2-1
size: once
V: TRBV19
D: TRBD2
CDR3: CASSIRLAGAYNEQFF
DNA: TGTGCCAGTAGTATTCGACTAGCGGGAGCCTACAATGAGCAGTTCTTC

J: TRBJ1-1
size: .
V: TRBV28
D: .
CDR3: CASSSPGLVEAFF
DNA: TGTGCCAGCAGTTCACCGGGACTTGTTGAAGCTTTCTTT

J: TRBJ2-7
size: .
V: TRBV29-1
D: .
CDR3: CSVEGGAFYEQYF
DNA: TGCAGCGTTGAGGGGGGGGCTTTCTACGAGCAGTACTTC

J: TRBJ1-1
size: .
V: TRBV19
D: .
CDR3: CASSTPGARDTEAFF
DNA: TGTGCCAGTAGTACTCCTGGGGCCCGGGACACTGAAGCTTTCTTT

J: TRBJ1-1
size: .
V: TRBV11-2
D: .
CDR3: CASSLDEAWGTEAFF
DNA: TGTGCCAGCAGCTTAGATGAGGCTTGGGGGACTGAAGCTTTCTTT

J: TRBJ1-1
size: .
V: TRBV28
D: .
CDR3: CASSFVQSSTEAFF
DNA: TGTGCCAGCAGTTTTGTCCAATCGAGCACTGAAGCTTTCTTT

J: TRBJ2-7
size: .
V: TRBV2
D: .
CDR3: CASSAPGTDGAGEQYF
DNA: TGTGCCAGCAGTGCCCCGGGGACCGACGGCGCGGGGGAGCAGTACTTC

J: TRBJ2-5
size: .
V: TRBV5-1
D: TRBD1
CDR3: CASSVGQGETQYF
DNA: TGCGCCAGCAGCGTCGGACAGGGGGAGACCCAGTACTTC

J: TRBJ2-3
size: .
V: TRBV20-1
D: .
CDR3: CSAETTDTQYF
DNA: TGCAGTGCTGAAACCACAGATACGCAGTATTTT

J: TRBJ1-2
size: .
V: TRBV11-2
D: .
CDR3: CASSRTGTPGGGYTF
DNA: TGTGCCAGCAGTCGAACCGGGACCCCCGGCGGCGGCTACACCTTC

J: TRBJ1-1
size: .
V: TRBV15
D: TRBD1
CDR3: CATSRELETGWSFF
DNA: TGTGCCACCAGCAGAGAGTTGGAGACAGGGTGGTCTTTCTTT

J: TRBJ2-2
size: once
V: TRBV6-6
D: .
CDR3: CASSYGLDTGELFF
DNA: TGTGCCAGCAGTTACGGCCTTGACACCGGGGAGCTGTTTTTT

J: TRBJ2-3
size: .
V: TRBV4-3
D: TRBD2
CDR3: CASSLTPGTSGSYGRTDTQYF
DNA: TGCGCCAGCAGCCTCACCCCCGGGACTAGCGGGAGTTATGGAAGGACAGATACGCAGTATTTT

J: TRBJ1-5
size: .
V: TRBV19
D: .
CDR3: CATTGSHQPQHF
DNA: TGTGCCACGACAGGCTCCCATCAGCCCCAGCATTTT

J: TRBJ2-7
size: .
V: TRBV7-9
D: .
CDR3: CASSLDGRYEQYF
DNA: TGTGCCAGCAGCTTAGATGGTCGGTACGAGCAGTACTTC

J: TRBJ2-5
size: once
V: TRBV27
D: .
CDR3: CASRSHREAGETQYF
DNA: TGTGCCAGCCGATCACACAGGGAGGCGGGGGAGACCCAGTACTTC

J: TRBJ1-1
size: many
V: TRBV29-1
D: .
CDR3: CSAYRGNTEAFF
DNA: TGCAGCGCCTACCGTGGGAACACTGAAGCTTTCTTT

J: TRBJ1-2
size: .
V: TRBV6-1
D: TRBD1
CDR3: CASSEALRGQGLYTF
DNA: TGTGCCAGCAGTGAAGCGCTTCGGGGACAGGGCCTCTACACCTTC

J: TRBJ2-1
size: once
V: TRBV27
D: TRBD2
CDR3: CASSLTGGTSGPNEQFF
DNA: TGTGCCAGCAGTTTAACCGGCGGGACTAGCGGACCAAATGAGCAGTTCTTC

J: TRBJ1-6
size: .
V: TRBV7-2
D: .
CDR3: CASSPTGGARNSPLHF
DNA: TGTGCCAGCAGCCCCACGGGCGGGGCCAGAAATTCACCCCTCCACTTT

J: TRBJ1-2
size: .
V: TRBV28
D: .
CDR3: CASSLRTAGYTF
DNA: TGTGCCAGCAGTTTACGGACAGCTGGCTACACCTTC

J: TRBJ1-1
size: .
V: TRBV19
D: .
CDR3: CASGYTEAFF
DNA: TGTGCCAGTGGGTACACTGAAGCTTTCTTT

J: TRBJ2-7
size: few
V: TRBV19
D: .
CDR3: CASSGGGPIYEQYF
DNA: TGTGCCAGTAGTGGCGGAGGCCCTATCTACGAGCAGTACTTC

J: TRBJ2-2
size: .
V: TRBV18
D: TRBD2
CDR3: CASSPRTSGSSGTGELFF
DNA: TGTGCCAGCTCACCAAGGACTAGCGGGAGTTCGGGCACCGGGGAGCTGTTTTTT

J: TRBJ2-5
size: .
V: TRBV7-3
D: .
CDR3: CASSLGGTAQETQYF
DNA: TGTGCCAGCAGCCTAGGCGGGACAGCACAAGAGACCCAGTACTTC

J: TRBJ1-4
size: medium-sized
V: TRBV30
D: .
CDR3: CAWSVNSNEKLFF
DNA: TGTGCCTGGAGTGTAAACAGCAACGAAAAACTGTTTTTT

J: TRBJ1-4
size: few
V: TRBV29-1
D: .
CDR3: CSVLDEKLFF
DNA: TGCAGCGTTCTAGATGAAAAACTGTTTTTT

J: TRBJ1-2
size: .
V: TRBV6-5
D: .
CDR3: CASTAGDGYTF
DNA: TGTGCCAGCACCGCAGGGGATGGCTACACCTTC

J: TRBJ2-5
size: .
V: TRBV7-6
D: .
CDR3: CASSSAATVGLETQYF
DNA: TGTGCCAGCAGCTCAGCCGCCACAGTCGGATTGGAGACCCAGTACTTC

J: TRBJ2-7
size: .
V: TRBV6-5
D: .
CDR3: CASSRDGGRGEQYF
DNA: TGTGCCAGCAGCCGGGACGGGGGGCGTGGGGAGCAGTACTTC

J: TRBJ2-5
size: few
V: TRBV4-3
D: .
CDR3: CASSQDFGEMWTQYF
DNA: TGCGCCAGCAGCCAAGATTTCGGGGAGATGTGGACCCAGTACTTC

J: TRBJ2-2
size: .
V: TRBV19
D: TRBD2
CDR3: CASSRRTSVTGELFF
DNA: TGTGCCAGTAGTAGGAGGACTAGCGTCACCGGGGAGCTGTTTTTT

J: TRBJ2-1
size: many
V: TRBV6-4
D: .
CDR3: CASSDEEYNEQFF
DNA: TGTGCCAGCAGTGACGAGGAGTACAATGAGCAGTTCTTC

J: TRBJ2-3
size: .
V: TRBV25-1
D: TRBD1
CDR3: CASSELQGAGDTQYF
DNA: TGTGCCAGCAGTGAGTTACAGGGGGCTGGAGATACGCAGTATTTT

J: TRBJ2-1
size: many
V: TRBV30
D: TRBD2
CDR3: CALTSGREQFF
DNA: TGTGCCTTGACTAGCGGGAGAGAGCAGTTCTTC

J: TRBJ2-5
size: few
V: TRBV10-3
D: TRBD2
CDR3: CATTPGLQETQYF
DNA: TGTGCCACGACCCCGGGACTACAAGAGACCCAGTACTTC